This entry lists 6 T cell receptor beta chains sequenced from one sample in a study of T-cell reconstitution after alpha-beta-depleted transplantation in children. Construction of the TCRbeta library involved unique molecular identifiers. TCRdb re-called the PCR reads through MiXCR, storing one row per CDR3 protein. The table records about 110,000 distinct CDR3 sequences, roughly 6.1% of them present only once. This specimen was PBMCs, mostly from graft donor cells, taken 360 days after TCRalphabeta/CD19-depleted stem cell transplant. These receptors were taken from a male patient between 2 and 15 years old who had a stem cell transplant for acute lymphoblastic leukemia, so the T cells may come from the graft donor.

The rearrangement links TRBV9 to TRBJ2-3, with 9 nucleotides matching TRBD2. This CDR3 comprises 16 residues. CDR1 SGDLS and CDR2 YYNGEE come from the germline V gene. V lost 0 bases to trimming and J lost 2 bases; unmatched junction nucleotides: 4. CDR3 protein: CASSVERGGATDTQYF. The CDR3 DNA is TGTGCCAGCAGCGTAGAGCGCGGGGGGGCCACAGATACGCAGTATTTT.

Many counts were recorded for this clonotype. The chain is built from TRBV20-1 and TRBJ2-2; D uncertain. The CDR3 has 13 amino acids. Germline values: CDR1 DFQATT, CDR2 SNEGSKA (reference sequence). Deletions cut 0 bases from V and 3 bases from J, with 5 bases between. The CDR3 DNA sequence: TGCAGTGCTAGAGACTCGTACACCGGGGAGCTGTTTTTT. It translates to CSARDSYTGELFF.

This clonotype was counted many times. The CDR3 DNA reads as TGTGCCAGCTCAGCCCCTACCACAGATACGCAGTATTTT. Residues: CASSAPTTDTQYF. The chain employs TRBV9 and TRBJ2-3; D remains ambiguous. The V gene's germline CDR1 is SGDLS and CDR2 YYNGEE. V dropped 7 bases and J dropped 2 bases, with 11 bases sitting between them. The CDR3 is made up of 13 amino acids.

This clonotype was counted at least ten times. The genes are TRBV5-5 and TRBJ2-3, with 7 bases identical to TRBD1. CDR1 is SGHKS, CDR2 YYEKEE, per germline (reference sequence). V was clipped by 4 bases and J by 5 bases; unmatched bases: 7. There are 14 residues in the CDR3. This CDR3 is CASSQITGEDTQYF. For the CDR3, the DNA is TGTGCCAGCAGCCAAATTACAGGGGAAGATACGCAGTATTTT.

This clonotype has more than one count but fewer than ten. The V gene is TRBV7-8, the J gene TRBJ2-5, with 9 bases aligning to TRBD2. The CDR3 spans 16 residues. The J segment lost 1 base and the V segment lost 5 bases, leaving 8 bases of the junction unmatched. Germline CDR1 and CDR2: SGHVS and FQNEAQ. The CDR3 is CASSGSGLALQETQYF. Here the CDR3 DNA reads TGTGCCAGCAGCGGGAGTGGACTAGCGCTCCAAGAGACCCAGTACTTC.

There are many counts of this clonotype. The chain links TRBV7-9 to TRBJ2-4; 10 nucleotides align to TRBD1. V lost 4 bases and J lost 4; bases outside the gene matches: 4. CDR1 and CDR2 from the germline V gene are SEHNR and FQNEAQ (reference sequence). This CDR3 spans 15 amino acids. Written as DNA, the CDR3 is TGTGCCAGCAGCTCGACAGGGGGCACAAAAAACATTCAGTACTTC. Amino acids: CASSSTGGTKNIQYF.